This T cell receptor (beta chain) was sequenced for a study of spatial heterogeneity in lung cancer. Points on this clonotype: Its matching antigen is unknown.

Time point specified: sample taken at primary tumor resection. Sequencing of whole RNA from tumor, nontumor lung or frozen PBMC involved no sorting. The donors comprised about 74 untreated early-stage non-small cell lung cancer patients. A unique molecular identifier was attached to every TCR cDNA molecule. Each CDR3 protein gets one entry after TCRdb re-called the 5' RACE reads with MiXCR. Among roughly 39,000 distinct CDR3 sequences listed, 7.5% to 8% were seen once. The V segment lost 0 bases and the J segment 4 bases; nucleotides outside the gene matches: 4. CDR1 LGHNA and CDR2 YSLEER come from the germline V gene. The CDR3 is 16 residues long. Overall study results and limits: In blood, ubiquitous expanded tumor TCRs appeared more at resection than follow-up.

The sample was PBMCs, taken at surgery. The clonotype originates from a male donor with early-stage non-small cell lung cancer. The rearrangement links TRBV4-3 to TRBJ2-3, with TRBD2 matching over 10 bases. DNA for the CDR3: TGCGCCAGCAGCCAAGACCCTAGCGGGAGACCAGATACGCAGTATTTT. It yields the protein CASSQDPSGRPDTQYF.